These 20 T cell receptor beta chains share one sample of origin, sequenced in a study of T-cell reconstitution after alpha-beta-depleted transplantation in children. A TCRbeta library incorporating unique molecular identifiers was prepared. A single record per CDR3 protein comes from TCRdb applying MiXCR to the PCR reads. The table records about 980,000 distinct CDR3 sequences, about 30% of them present only once. The sample was PBMCs, mostly from graft donor cells, taken 360 days after TCRalphabeta/CD19-depleted stem cell transplant. These receptors were obtained from a boy in the first two years of life who had a stem cell transplant for SCID, so the T cells may come from the graft donor.

This clonotype was counted only a few times. V gene TRBV7-8 combines with J gene TRBJ2-3; D is possibly TRBD1 or TRBD2 (6 bases each). Between the trimmed V and J ends, which lost 5 bases and 4 bases, there was a span of 13 bases. The CDR3 spans 14 residues. Germline CDR1 reads SGHVS; CDR2 reads FQNEAQ. The CDR3 region is CASSPEGGPDTQYF. The CDR3 DNA reads TGTGCCAGCAGCCCTGAGGGGGGCCCAGATACGCAGTATTTT.

The rearrangement links TRBV20-1 to TRBJ1-6; D not resolved. The germline V and J ends were trimmed by 3 bases and 0 bases, with 9 bases remaining between them. The CDR3 totals 15 residues. The germline CDR1 and CDR2 sequences are DFQATT and SNEGSKA (reference sequence). For the CDR3, the DNA is TGCAGTGCTAGTCGCAGGAGCTCCTATAATTCACCCCTCCACTTT. This encodes CSASRRSSYNSPLHF.

This clonotype occurred a few times. The rearrangement links TRBV9 to TRBJ2-1, with TRBD2 identical over 11 bases. V trimming: 8 bases; J trimming: 4 bases; junction bases outside the gene matches: 2. Germline loops: CDR1 SGDLS, CDR2 YYNGEE. The CDR3 extends over 13 amino acids. The chain's CDR3 is CASTSGRYNEQFF. In DNA form, the CDR3 reads TGTGCCAGTACTAGCGGGAGATACAATGAGCAGTTCTTC.

The rearrangement joins TRBV7-9 to TRBJ2-3, with TRBD2 identical over 8 bases. The CDR3 runs 16 residues. V trimming: 1 base; J trimming: 6 bases; junction bases outside the gene matches: 9. Germline CDR1 SEHNR, CDR2 FQNEAQ (reference sequence). The CDR3 DNA reads TGTGCCAGCAGCTTAGGGGTAACACTAGCGGTCGATACGCAGTATTTT. Translating it yields CASSLGVTLAVDTQYF.

V and J are TRBV5-1 and TRBJ2-5; the D gene could be TRBD1 or TRBD2 (5 bases each). Germline assignment: CDR1 SGHRS and CDR2 YFSETQ. The CDR3 runs to 13 residues. V was cut by 5 bases and J by 5 bases, with 13 bases left in between. The CDR3 region is CASSRGRLETQYF. As DNA, the CDR3 is TGCGCCAGCAGTAGGGGACGGTTGGAGACCCAGTACTTC. The variable domain in full, with the rest retrieved from reference TRBV5-1 and TRBJ2-5, is KAGVTQTPRYLIKTRGQQVTLSCSPISGHRSVSWYQQTPGQGLQFLFEYFSETQRNKGNFPGRFSGRQFSNSRSEMNVSTLELGDSALYLCASSRGRLETQYFGPGTRLLVL.

The V call is TRBV20-1, the J call TRBJ1-1; D gene uncertain. There are 11 residues in the CDR3. In germline, CDR1 is DFQATT, CDR2 SNEGSKA (reference sequence). The ends were cut back, 4 bases at V and 8 bases at J, with 11 bases in the middle. The CDR3 region has the DNA TGCAGTGCTACGGGCCTTCGGGAAGCTTTCTTT. Translation: CSATGLREAFF.

V usage is TRBV7-9 and J usage is TRBJ2-1; TRBD1 is a possible D gene (5 bases). CDR1 is SEHNR, CDR2 FQNEAQ, per germline (reference sequence). The CDR3 totals 16 residues. The V end lost 5 bases, the J end lost 9 bases, and 23 bases lay between the germline ends. The CDR3 reads CASSPDGHPTLREQFF. The CDR3, as DNA: TGTGCCAGCAGCCCGGACGGACACCCCACCCTCCGTGAGCAGTTCTTC.

This clonotype was observed a few times. V and J are TRBV5-6 and TRBJ1-2; 8 nucleotides match TRBD1. V was clipped by 4 bases and J by 6 bases; unmatched bases: 14. The CDR3 spans 16 residues. The germline V gene encodes CDR1 SGHDT and CDR2 YYEEEE. The CDR3 loop is CASSQGTGGFIDGYTF. The CDR3 DNA follows: TGTGCCAGCAGCCAAGGGACAGGTGGCTTCATTGATGGCTACACCTTC. Looking up the rest from reference TRBV5-6 and TRBJ1-2 gives the full variable domain: DAGVTQSPTHLIKTRGQQVTLRCSPKSGHDTVSWYQQALGQGPQFIFQYYEEEERQRGNFPDRFSGHQFPNYSSELNVNALLLGDSALYLCASSQGTGGFIDGYTFGSGTRLTVV.

V gene TRBV20-1 combines with J gene TRBJ1-1; D not certain. The V end lost 5 bases, the J end lost 1 base, and 17 bases lay between the germline ends. CDR1 DFQATT and CDR2 SNEGSKA come from the germline V gene (reference sequence). The CDR3 runs 15 residues. CDR3 sequence reads: CSAYPWEGSNTEAFF. The CDR3 nucleotides read TGCAGTGCTTACCCGTGGGAGGGTTCGAACACTGAAGCTTTCTTT.

The V call is TRBV9, the J call TRBJ1-6, with D uncertain. V lost 3 bases and J lost 0, with 10 bases in between. Germline assignment: CDR1 SGDLS and CDR2 YYNGEE. The CDR3 covers 16 residues. The CDR3 DNA sequence: TGTGCCAGCAGCGGTAGCAGGAGCTCCTATAATTCACCCCTCCACTTT. This translates into CASSGSRSSYNSPLHF.

This clonotype was detected a few times. The chain links TRBV9 to TRBJ2-5, with D uncertain. This CDR3 is built from 15 residues. V was shortened by 0 bases and J by 0 bases, with 9 bases between the two germline ends. Germline values: CDR1 SGDLS, CDR2 YYNGEE. In DNA, the CDR3 is TGTGCCAGCAGCGTAGCTAATGGAGACCAAGAGACCCAGTACTTC. Its protein is CASSVANGDQETQYF.

This clonotype was seen more than once but under ten times. This chain joins TRBV20-1 and TRBJ2-1, with D perhaps given as TRBD1 or TRBD2 (5 bases each). V was cut by 3 bases and J by 2 bases, with 11 bases left in between. The CDR3 contains 14 residues. Germline V lookup: CDR1 DFQATT, CDR2 SNEGSKA (reference sequence). The CDR3 sequence is CSASQQGPYNEQFF. The CDR3 nucleotides read TGCAGTGCTAGCCAGCAGGGACCCTACAATGAGCAGTTCTTC.

The rearrangement joins TRBV12-3 or TRBV12-4 to TRBJ2-3; 9 bases agree with TRBD2. V shed 3 bases and J 4 bases; nucleotides not matched to a gene: 8. This CDR3 region has 16 residues. In DNA, the CDR3 is TGTGCCAGCAGTTTCAGTAGCGGGAGAGTCTCAGATACGCAGTATTTT. Translation: CASSFSSGRVSDTQYF.

With regard to this clonotype: Because the CDR3 is missing its conserved closing phenylalanine or tryptophan, this is likely a read error. The chain has TRBV6-2 or TRBV6-3 and TRBJ1-2; D gene unclear. Between the trimmed V and J ends, which lost 0 bases and 4 bases, there was a span of 9 bases. CDR3 size: 14 residues. Germline V gives CDR1 MNHEY, CDR2 SVGEGT. CDR3 DNA sequence: TGTGCCAGCAGTTACTCGAGTGTCCGCTATGGCTACACCTCC. Its protein product is CASSYSSVRYGYTS.

The chain carries TRBV2 and TRBJ2-5; no firm D call. The CDR3 is 14 residues long. The germline CDR1 and CDR2 sequences are SNHLY and FYNNEI. The V and J ends lost 7 bases and 1 base respectively, with 13 bases between them. The CDR3 DNA sequence: TGTGCCAGCACCCAGAGCGTAATCCAAGAGACCCAGTACTTC. Translation: CASTQSVIQETQYF.

The chain couples TRBV19 to TRBJ1-3; D is unclear. The V end was cut by 5 bases, the J end by 5 bases, with 10 bases between. CDR3 length: 13 residues. Germline V gene lookup returns CDR1 LNHDA and CDR2 SQIVND (reference sequence). CDR3 protein: CASSPGERNTIYF. The CDR3 nucleotides read TGTGCCAGTAGTCCCGGGGAACGAAACACCATATATTTT.

This clonotype was detected a few times. The rearrangement joins TRBV29-1 to TRBJ2-7; TRBD1 or TRBD2 may be the D gene (7 bases each). There are 13 residues in the CDR3. V was cut by 3 bases and J by 6 bases, with 15 bases left in between. CDR1 SQVTM and CDR2 ANQGSEA come from the germline V gene. CDR3 sequence: CSVDRGGRGEQYF. The CDR3 DNA sequence: TGCAGCGTTGACAGGGGGGGCCGCGGCGAGCAGTACTTC.

This chain links TRBV2 with TRBJ1-5, with 10 bases that match TRBD1. CDR3 length equals 16 residues. The germline gives CDR1 SNHLY, CDR2 FYNNEI. V was clipped by 8 bases and J by 3 bases; unmatched bases: 10. CDR3 DNA sequence: TGTGCCAGCCGTCCCGGGACAGGGGTCTACAATCAGCCCCAGCATTTT. Protein product: CASRPGTGVYNQPQHF.

This clonotype was counted only a few times. This chain links TRBV7-9 with TRBJ1-1, with D perhaps matching TRBD1 (5 bases). V was cut by 7 bases and J by 1 base, with 13 bases left in between. The CDR3 consists of 14 residues. Germline V gene data show CDR1 as SEHNR and CDR2 as FQNEAQ (reference sequence). The CDR3 coding sequence is TGTGCCAGCATCACCGGGACGAAGAACACTGAAGCTTTCTTT. Protein: CASITGTKNTEAFF. Variable domain in full (rest from reference TRBV7-9 and TRBJ1-1): DTGVSQNPRHKITKRGQNVTFRCDPISEHNRLYWYRQTLGQGPEFLTYFQNEAQLEKSRLLSDRFSAERPKGSFSTLEIQRTEQGDSAMYLCASITGTKNTEAFFGQGTRLTVV.

This clonotype has at least ten counts. This sequence joins TRBV5-1 and TRBJ2-3; 7 bases map to TRBD1. The germline CDR1 and CDR2 sequences are SGHRS and YFSETQ. V lost 4 bases to trimming and J lost 1 base; unmatched junction nucleotides: 6. This CDR3 contains 15 residues. CDR3 residues: CASSRDSAGTDTQYF. CDR3 sequence (DNA): TGCGCCAGCAGCAGGGACAGTGCCGGCACAGATACGCAGTATTTT.